Following are 21 T cell receptor beta chains from one sample sequenced in a study of T cell clonality in common variable immunodeficiency. Produced via immunoSEQ multiplex PCR; TCRdb's table is partial and in-frame only. Listed for the sample are about 41,000 clones, none seen a single time. The material sequenced was peripheral blood mononuclear cells. The receptors were sampled from a person between 18 and 75 years old in good health.

This clone has at least ten counts. The CDR3 end falls 3 residues outside the read, so it is completed with the germline J gene. The V and J genes are TRBV7-9 and TRBJ1-5; 9 positions agree with TRBD1. The V and J ends lost 2 bases and 7 bases, in that order; junction bases with no gene match: 3. Germline lookup yields CDR1 SEHNR and CDR2 FQNEAQ (reference sequence). The CDR3 totals 14 residues. Partial CDR3 DNA: TGTGCCAGCAGCTTACCCGACAGGGGGCAGCCC. It translates to CASSLPDRGQP. The CDR3 in full is CASSLPDRGQPQHF. Full variable domain (rest looked up from reference TRBV7-9 and TRBJ1-5): DTGVSQNPRHKITKRGQNVTFRCDPISEHNRLYWYRQTLGQGPEFLTYFQNEAQLEKSRLLSDRFSAERPKGSFSTLEIQRTEQGDSAMYLCASSLPDRGQPQHFGDGTRLSIL.

Note on this clone: The CDR3 is cut off 3 residues early in the read; its end comes from the germline J gene. The rearrangement uses TRBV20-1 and TRBJ1-2; no definite D call. The CDR3 is 18 residues long. The V and J ends lost 3 bases and 5 bases respectively, with 28 bases between them. Germline V gene data show CDR1 as DFQATT and CDR2 as SNEGSKA (reference sequence). The CDR3 reads CSASPPPQFSLFQYGYTF. Incomplete CDR3 DNA: TGCAGTGCTAGTCCCCCGCCTCAGTTTTCCTTATTCCAATATGGC.

This clone qualifies as medium-sized (0.01 to 0.1%). The CDR3 is cut off 3 residues early in the read; its end comes from the germline J gene. V and J are TRBV29-1 and TRBJ2-6, with 7 bases identical to TRBD1. Germline CDR1 SQVTM, CDR2 ANQGSEA. The CDR3 length is 17 residues. The ends lost 5 bases at V and 0 bases at J; junction bases unmatched: 10. Incomplete CDR3 DNA: TGCAGCGTTCGATCTAGGGGACAGAGCTCTGGGGCCAACGTC. Its protein product is CSVRSRGQSSGANV. The full CDR3 protein is CSVRSRGQSSGANVLTF.

This clone was picked up many times. The CDR3 goes on 3 residues after the read ends, and that part is filled in from the germline J gene. The rearrangement joins TRBV5-1 to TRBJ2-5; no definite D call. The CDR3 has 14 residues. V lost 4 bases, J lost 6 bases, and 16 bases lay in between. The V gene's germline CDR1 is SGHRS and CDR2 YFSETQ. The CDR3 protein is CASSDPSIRKTQYF. CDR3 DNA (partial): TGCGCCAGCAGCGACCCCAGTATCAGGAAGACC.

With regard to this clone: With the read ending 3 residues before the CDR3 end, the germline J gene is used to fill in that end. V gene TRBV18 combines with J gene TRBJ2-3, with 8 bases that match TRBD2. Unmatched junction bases numbered 4, after V lost 2 bases and J lost 3 bases. The germline gives CDR1 KGHSH, CDR2 LQKENI. The CDR3 covers 15 residues. CDR3 DNA, as far as it was read: TGTGCCAGCTCACCATCCGGGAGGGGAACAGATACG. Encoded protein: CASSPSGRGTDT. The whole CDR3 reads CASSPSGRGTDTQYF.

This clone came up many times. The read terminates 3 residues ahead of where the CDR3 ends, so the germline J gene completes it. The V and J genes are TRBV7-2 and TRBJ2-7; 8 nucleotides agree with TRBD2. J lost 4 bases, V lost 6 bases, and 5 bases had no gene match. The CDR3 spans 13 residues. Per germline, CDR1 SGHTA and CDR2 FQGNSA. The CDR3 DNA, read in part, is TGTGCCAGCAGGGCGGGAGGTGGGTACGAG. Translated: CASRAGGGYE. The CDR3, in full, reads CASRAGGGYEQYF.

This clone appeared many times. The read ends 3 residues before the CDR3 terminus; that terminus is restored from the germline J gene. The chain is built from TRBV19 and TRBJ2-1, with TRBD2 as a possible D gene (7 bases). V gave up 3 bases and J gave up 3 bases, with 18 bases separating them. CDR3 size: 17 residues. Germline CDR1 LNHDA, CDR2 SQIVND (reference sequence). CDR3 bases read: TGTGCCAGTAGTATTCTAGGTCGGGGGGCGGGCTACAATGAG. It specifies CASSILGRGAGYNE. The CDR3, in full, reads CASSILGRGAGYNEQFF.

This clone has at least ten counts. The sequence runs out 3 residues before the end of the CDR3; the remainder is reconstructed from the germline J gene. V gene TRBV19 combines with J gene TRBJ2-1, with D perhaps TRBD1 (5 bases). Germline V gives CDR1 LNHDA, CDR2 SQIVND (reference sequence). The CDR3 contains 18 residues. Trimming pared 4 bases from V and 0 bases from J, leaving 19 bases between. This chain's CDR3 is CASSTRTSNFHSYNEQFF. The sequenced CDR3 bases are TGTGCCAGTAGTACCCGGACATCGAATTTTCACTCCTACAATGAG. Drawing the rest from reference TRBV19 and TRBJ2-1, the complete variable domain is DGGITQSPKYLFRKEGQNVTLSCEQNLNHDAMYWYRQDPGQGLRLIYYSQIVNDFQKGDIAEGYSVSREKKESFPLTVTSAQKNPTAFYLCASSTRTSNFHSYNEQFFGPGTRLTVL.

This clone was detected many times. Coverage ceases 3 residues before the CDR3 finishes, and the germline J gene fills in the end. V is TRBV19 and J is TRBJ2-2; D is perhaps TRBD2 (5 bases). Per germline, CDR1 LNHDA and CDR2 SQIVND (reference sequence). The CDR3 is 12 residues long. Trimming shortened V by 7 bases and J by 3 bases, and 6 bases separated the two germline ends. The DNA read from the CDR3 is TGTGCCAGTATGAGGGACACCGGGGAG. This encodes CASMRDTGE. The whole CDR3 sequence is CASMRDTGELFF.

In this sample, this clone turned up a few times. Read data end 3 residues before the CDR3 end; the end is taken from the germline J gene. The genes are TRBV20-1 and TRBJ2-1, with 10 positions matching TRBD2. Losses at the gene ends were 6 bases for V and 3 bases for J; bases not matched to a gene: 14. Germline loops: CDR1 DFQATT, CDR2 SNEGSKA (reference sequence). The CDR3 runs to 17 residues. Partial CDR3 DNA: TGCAGTGCAGAGTTCGGGGCCGGGACTAGCGTCTACAATGAG. Amino acids: CSAEFGAGTSVYNE. The full CDR3 protein reads CSAEFGAGTSVYNEQFF.

The table lists this clone with many counts. Sequencing ends 3 residues short of the CDR3 end; the germline J gene provides the rest. The J gene is TRBJ2-1, the V gene TRBV4-1; 8 bases map to TRBD2. V lost 2 bases, J lost 6 bases, and 3 bases stayed unmatched. Germline V gene lookup returns CDR1 MGHRA and CDR2 YSYEKL. The CDR3 totals 14 residues. The CDR3: CASSQRTSRNEQFF. The part of the CDR3 DNA that was read is TGCGCCAGCAGCCAAAGGACTAGCCGCAATGAG.

This clone has at least ten counts. An end of the junction differs from the germline gene, which may be a read error. The read terminates 3 residues ahead of where the CDR3 ends, so the germline J gene completes it. The V and J genes are TRBV4-2 and TRBJ1-2; D is possibly TRBD1 (6 bases). CDR1 is LGHNA, CDR2 YNFKEQ, per germline. This CDR3 is built from 18 residues. CDR3 DNA, as far as it was read: TGCGCCAGCAGCCAAGCCATCGAAGGGTCAGGGGAGTTGGATGGC. Its translation is CASSQAIEGSGELDG. The whole CDR3 region reads CASSQAIEGSGELDGYTF.

This clone was seen repeatedly, ten times or more. Sequencing ends 3 residues short of the CDR3 end; the germline J gene provides the rest. The chain couples TRBV6-2 or TRBV6-3 to TRBJ1-6; TRBD1 is a possible D gene (5 bases). The CDR3 is 16 amino acids. V dropped 6 bases and J dropped 7 bases, with 19 bases sitting between them. CDR1 is MNHEY and CDR2 is SVGEGT in the germline V gene. Partial CDR3 DNA: TGTGCCAGCAGCCAAACTCGGGGGACGGTAAATTCACCC. Its protein product is CASSQTRGTVNSP. The entire CDR3 protein reads CASSQTRGTVNSPLHF.

At least ten counts were recorded for this clone. The read terminates 3 residues ahead of where the CDR3 ends, so the germline J gene completes it. The genes are TRBV7-6 and TRBJ2-1, with D maybe TRBD1 (6 bases). Germline V gene lookup returns CDR1 SGHVS and CDR2 FNYEAQ. The CDR3 is made up of 12 amino acids. The V and J ends lost 5 bases and 9 bases respectively, with 11 bases between them. The part of the CDR3 DNA that was read is TGTGCCAGCAGCCTAAGAGGGGGTGAG. The encoded protein is CASSLRGGE. The entire CDR3 protein is CASSLRGGEQFF. The full variable domain, with the rest looked up from reference TRBV7-6 and TRBJ2-1, is GAGVSQSPRYKVTKRGQDVALRCDPISGHVSLYWYRQALGQGPEFLTYFNYEAQQDKSGLPNDRFSAERPEGSISTLTIQRTEQRDSAMYRCASSLRGGEQFFGPGTRLTVL.

This clone has ten or more counts. The read is 3 residues too short to cover the CDR3 end, so that end is filled in from the germline J gene. This sequence joins TRBV19 and TRBJ2-2; 7 bases are shared with TRBD1. Germline V gene data show CDR1 as LNHDA and CDR2 as SQIVND (reference sequence). J gave up 8 bases and V 1 base, and 10 bases lay outside the gene matches. CDR3 length: 16 amino acids. Incomplete CDR3 DNA: TGTGCCAGTAGTATAGGGGCGACAGGGTACCCAGGGGAG. As protein: CASSIGATGYPGE. The full CDR3 protein is CASSIGATGYPGELFF.

This clone was observed at least ten times. The CDR3 loop is CAWSSTGDYEKLFF. The sequenced part of the CDR3 DNA is TGTGCCTGGAGCTCGACAGGGGATTATGAAAAG. V gene TRBV30 combines with J gene TRBJ2-2; 8 nucleotides agree with TRBD1. The missing CDR3 end, 3 residues past where the read stops, is filled in from the germline J gene. Germline V gene sequence: CDR1 GTSNPN, CDR2 SVGIG (reference sequence). The CDR3 is made up of 14 amino acids.

This clone was found many times. Read data end 3 residues before the CDR3 end; the end is taken from the germline J gene. The gene calls are TRBV19 and TRBJ1-6; D not resolved. The CDR3 is made up of 16 amino acids. Trimming shortened V by 0 bases and J by 4 bases, and 10 bases separated the two germline ends. Germline CDR1 reads LNHDA; CDR2 reads SQIVND (reference sequence). CDR3: CASSIETTTYNSPLHF. The CDR3 DNA, read in part, is TGTGCCAGTAGTATAGAAACCACCACTTATAATTCACCC.

This clone has only a few counts. The read finishes 3 residues shy of the CDR3 end, and the germline J gene is used to complete it. This chain uses TRBV7-2 with TRBJ2-7, with 7 nucleotides matching TRBD1. CDR1 and CDR2 from the germline V gene are SGHTA and FQGNSA. With V trimmed by 3 bases and J by 4 bases, 3 bases remained unmatched. The CDR3 is 13 amino acids. CDR3 residues: CASSFDRAYEQYF. CDR3 DNA, as far as it was read: TGTGCCAGCAGCTTCGACAGGGCATACGAG. The full variable domain, rest sourced from reference TRBV7-2 and TRBJ2-7, is GAGVSQSPSNKVTEKGKDVELRCDPISGHTALYWYRQSLGQGLEFLIYFQGNSAPDKSGLPSDRFSAERTGGSVSTLTIQRTQQEDSAVYLCASSFDRAYEQYFGPGTRLTVT.

At least ten counts were recorded for this clone. The CDR3 end lies 3 residues beyond the end of the read and is filled in from the germline J gene. This chain joins TRBV5-1 and TRBJ1-3; TRBD1 is a possible D gene (5 bases). Trimming removed 3 bases at V and 0 bases at J, with 16 bases between. From germline, CDR1 is SGHRS and CDR2 YFSETQ. This CDR3 has 17 residues. The DNA read from the CDR3 is TGCGCCAGCAGCTCCCCCCTAGACAGTAACTCTGGAAACACC. It is translated as CASSSPLDSNSGNT. The whole CDR3 sequence is CASSSPLDSNSGNTIYF. The variable domain in full, with the rest retrieved from reference TRBV5-1 and TRBJ1-3, is KAGVTQTPRYLIKTRGQQVTLSCSPISGHRSVSWYQQTPGQGLQFLFEYFSETQRNKGNFPGRFSGRQFSNSRSEMNVSTLELGDSALYLCASSSPLDSNSGNTIYFGEGSWLTVV.

This clone was counted ten times or more. The read ends 3 residues early relative to the CDR3; the germline J gene fills the gap. The chain joins TRBV20-1 to TRBJ2-7; a possible D gene is TRBD1 (5 bases). CDR1 DFQATT and CDR2 SNEGSKA come from the germline V gene (reference sequence). With 2 bases removed from V and 0 bases from J, the gap between germline ends came to 26 bases. The CDR3 runs 19 residues. The CDR3: CSARPLGRESPRSSYEQYF. The CDR3 DNA, read in part, is TGCAGTGCTAGACCCTTGGGCAGGGAATCCCCTCGTAGCTCCTACGAG.

At least ten counts were recorded for this clone. The read stops 3 residues short of the end of the CDR3; the missing end is completed from the germline J gene. The chain couples TRBV7-3 to TRBJ2-1, with 9 bases lining up with TRBD2. Germline CDR1 SGHTA, CDR2 FQGTGA. The CDR3 sequence is 16 residues long. V shed 4 bases, J shed 4 bases, and the junction held 8 bases outside the gene matches. The covered CDR3 bases are TGTGCCAGCAGCTCCATTAGCGGGAGTCGATACAATGAG. Translation gives CASSSISGSRYNE. From start to end, the CDR3 is CASSSISGSRYNEQFF.